The present T cell receptor (beta chain) was sequenced within a study of blood T cell repertoires in COVID-19. Study as a whole: Samples came from the United States, Italy and Spain, spanning acute and convalescent COVID-19. Nucleic acid was either cDNA or gDNA, and it came from T cells, B-cell-depleted T cells, or PBMCs.

The CDR3 has 16 amino acids. V lost 2 bases to trimming and J lost 2 bases; unmatched junction nucleotides: 3. Germline lookup yields CDR1 SGDLS and CDR2 YYNGEE. Some clones are missing from TCRdb's copy, which holds only in-frame ones; the method was immunoSEQ multiplex PCR. The sample consists of 180,000 or so clones, about 90% of them appearing once. Turning to this clone: This sample includes further DNA sequences coding for the same CDR3.

The clonotype comes from a human donor with acute COVID-19. The donor label of this sample is uncertain. Sequencing was carried out using PBMCs or T cells enriched from blood (not recorded which). This chain connects TRBV9 to TRBJ2-5; 13 bases are a match to TRBD2. As DNA, the CDR3 is TGTGCCAGCAGCGTTGGGACTAGCGGGGTTCAAGAGACCCAGTACTTC. This translates into CASSVGTSGVQETQYF. The complete variable domain, with remaining parts taken from reference TRBV9 and TRBJ2-5, reads DSGVTQTPKHLITATGQRVTLRCSPRSGDLSVYWYQQSLDQGLQFLIQYYNGEERAKGNILERFSAQQFPDLHSELNLSSLELGDSALYFCASSVGTSGVQETQYFGPGTRLLVL.